The entry below describes one T cell receptor (beta chain). Its specificity is not known. This specimen comes from a study of cytomegalovirus exposure and HLA in healthy donors. Study-wide points: An analysis done earlier found most TCR beta V segments productive about 87% or about 30% of the time. The study reported that TCR beta sequences accurately predicted HLA-A and HLA-B alleles in most subjects.

Germline V lookup: CDR1 SQVTM, CDR2 ANQGSEA. J gave up 5 bases and V 0 bases, and 6 bases lay outside the gene matches. The CDR3 totals 14 residues. The primer mix had 60 Vbeta and 13 Jbeta primers. TCRdb's table, derived via immunoSEQ multiplex PCR, lists solely in-frame clones and lacks some. This table holds 110,000 or so clones, under 80% found once. Healthy donors of bone marrow made up the group. What was sequenced was PBMCs. This chain uses TRBV29-1 with TRBJ2-7; TRBD1 agrees at 8 bases. This clonotype was obtained from a middle-aged woman in good health and CMV-seropositive. The CDR3 sequence is CSVEDFQGAHEQYF. The DNA of the CDR3 is TGCAGCGTTGAAGATTTCCAGGGGGCGCACGAGCAGTACTTC.